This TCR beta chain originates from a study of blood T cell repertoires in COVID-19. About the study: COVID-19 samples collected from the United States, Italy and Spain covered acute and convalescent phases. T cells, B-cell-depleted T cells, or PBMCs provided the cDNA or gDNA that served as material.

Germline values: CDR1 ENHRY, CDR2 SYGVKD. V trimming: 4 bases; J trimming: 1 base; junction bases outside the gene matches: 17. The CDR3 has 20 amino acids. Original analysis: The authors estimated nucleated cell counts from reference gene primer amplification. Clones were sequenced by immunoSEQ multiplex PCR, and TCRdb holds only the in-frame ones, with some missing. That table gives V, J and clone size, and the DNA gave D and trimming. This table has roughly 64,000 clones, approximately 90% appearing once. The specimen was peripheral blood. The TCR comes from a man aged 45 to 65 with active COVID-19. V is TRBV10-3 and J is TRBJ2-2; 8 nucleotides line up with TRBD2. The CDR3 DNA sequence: TGTGCCATCAGTGCCGCCCCCGGGACTAGGGGGAAGGGGAACACCGGGGAGCTGTTTTTT. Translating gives CAISAAPGTRGKGNTGELFF.